A single sample is the source of the 23 T cell receptor beta chains below, sequenced in a study of regulatory T cells in long-lasting Graves disease. For TCR beta, libraries came from iRepertoire HTBI primers and Arm-PCR of CDR3 regions. MiXCR, applied by TCRdb to the multiplex PCR reads, yields one record per CDR3 protein. This table holds 550,000 or so distinct CDR3 sequences, about 11% found once. Documented time point: newly diagnosed GD, antithyroid drugs for less than 3 months. RNA extracted from PBMCs served as the sequencing template. These records were also assigned to another study, of T cells in Graves' hyperthyroidism and ophthalmopathy.

The sequencing here drew on peripheral blood mononuclear cells (PBMCs), taken at new diagnosis, from a patient treated with antithyroid drugs. All receptors come from a woman aged 25-40 years with Graves disease.

This clonotype was detected many times. This chain uses TRBV6-2 or TRBV6-3 with TRBJ2-1; possible D gene TRBD1, 5 bases. Germline CDR1 is MNHEY and CDR2 is SVGEGT. The CDR3 is made up of 15 amino acids. Trimming took off 2 bases at V and 8 bases at J, with 16 bases between the two ends. The CDR3 DNA reads as TGTGCCAGCAGTTACATTGGTCAGGGTTCTGATGAGCAGTTCTTC. Translating gives CASSYIGQGSDEQFF.

This clonotype was picked up many times. This chain links TRBV7-2 with TRBJ2-7; D ambiguous. The CDR3 spans 15 residues. Germline V gene lookup returns CDR1 SGHTA and CDR2 FQGNSA. V lost 1 base to trimming and J lost 3 bases, with 13 bases between them. CDR3 amino acids: CASSLDSPRFYEQYF. The CDR3, as DNA: TGTGCCAGCAGCTTAGACAGCCCGAGATTCTACGAGCAGTACTTC.

This clonotype was counted many times. The chain uses TRBV12-3 or TRBV12-4 and TRBJ2-7, with 8 bases fitting TRBD1. This CDR3 is 15 amino acids long. V was clipped by 2 bases and J by 6 bases; unmatched bases: 9. The CDR3 region is CASSLITGGIREQYF. The CDR3 bases are TGTGCCAGCAGTTTAATTACAGGGGGAATTCGCGAGCAGTACTTC.

This clonotype was seen ten or more times. J is TRBJ2-4 and V is TRBV7-9; no definite D call. Trimming pared 1 base from V and 3 bases from J, leaving 13 bases between. The CDR3 is 16 residues long. CDR1 is SEHNR and CDR2 is FQNEAQ in the germline V gene (reference sequence). CDR3 nucleotides: TGTGCCAGCAGCTTAGGATCGTGGCAGGTCAAAAACATTCAGTACTTC. It specifies CASSLGSWQVKNIQYF. The full variable domain, rest sourced from reference TRBV7-9 and TRBJ2-4, is DTGVSQNPRHKITKRGQNVTFRCDPISEHNRLYWYRQTLGQGPEFLTYFQNEAQLEKSRLLSDRFSAERPKGSFSTLEIQRTEQGDSAMYLCASSLGSWQVKNIQYFGAGTRLSVL.

The chain carries TRBV27 and TRBJ1-5, with 7 bases that match TRBD1. This CDR3 has 18 amino acids. Germline loops: CDR1 MNHEY, CDR2 SMNVEV (reference sequence). Germline trimming cut 5 bases from V and 2 bases from J; bases unmatched to any gene: 15. CDR3 coding DNA: TGTGCCAGCAGTCCCCTCCCCGAGACAGGGAGTGGCAATCAGCCCCAGCATTTT. This gives the protein CASSPLPETGSGNQPQHF.

This clonotype was counted ten times or more. The chain is built from TRBV2 and TRBJ2-1; D may be TRBD1 or TRBD2 (6 bases each). The CDR3 totals 11 residues. Germline V gene sequence: CDR1 SNHLY, CDR2 FYNNEI. The V end lost 4 bases, the J end lost 15 bases, and 13 bases lay between the germline ends. The CDR3 region has the DNA TGTGCCAGCAGTGTGGAGGGACATCTGTTCTTC. Amino acid sequence: CASSVEGHLFF.

In this sample, this clonotype turned up many times. The chain carries TRBV5-1 and TRBJ2-7; D uncertain. Germline assignment: CDR1 SGHRS and CDR2 YFSETQ. The CDR3 sequence is 15 residues long. Trimming stripped 1 base from V and 5 bases from J, with 16 bases between. The CDR3 nucleotides read TGCGCCAGCAGCTTGTTCCTGGACGTTTGGGACGAGCAGTACTTC. Translating gives CASSLFLDVWDEQYF.

At least ten counts were recorded for this clonotype. This rearrangement joins TRBV28 to TRBJ1-1, with a tentative D call TRBD1 (6 bases). CDR1 and CDR2 (germline): MDHEN, SYDVKM. This CDR3 region has 14 residues. V gave up 6 bases and J gave up 3 bases, with 14 bases separating them. As DNA, the CDR3 is TGTGCCAGCAGACGCCCGGGGGGCTACACTGAAGCTTTCTTT. Translation: CASRRPGGYTEAFF.

There are many counts of this clonotype. This sequence joins TRBV29-1 and TRBJ2-6; no definite D call. The length of the CDR3 is 15 residues. CDR1 and CDR2 from the germline V gene are SQVTM and ANQGSEA. Between the trimmed V and J ends, which lost 4 bases and 0 bases, there was a span of 10 bases. The chain's CDR3 is CSVVARFSGANVLTF. CDR3 coding DNA: TGCAGCGTTGTTGCTCGGTTCTCTGGGGCCAACGTCCTGACTTTC.

The table lists this clonotype with many counts. This rearrangement joins TRBV7-2 to TRBJ2-7; D is perhaps TRBD2 (5 bases). Trimming took 6 bases from V and 3 from J, leaving 15 bases between them. This CDR3 is built from 14 residues. CDR1 and CDR2 (germline): SGHTA, FQGNSA. The DNA for the CDR3 is TGTGCCAGCAGGGGAGAGGGTTGGAGCTACGAGCAGTACTTC. Translation gives CASRGEGWSYEQYF.

This clonotype occurred many times. The chain carries TRBV5-5 and TRBJ2-3, with 9 bases lining up with TRBD2. This CDR3 is 15 amino acids long. Trimming cost V 0 bases and J 6 bases; bases outside gene matches: 5. Germline V gene sequence: CDR1 SGHKS, CDR2 YYEKEE (reference sequence). Written as DNA, the CDR3 is TGTGCCAGCAGCTTGGTCTCTGCGGGAGGGGATACGCAGTATTTT. This sequence encodes CASSLVSAGGDTQYF.

Ten or more counts support this clonotype. The chain joins TRBV2 to TRBJ2-6; 8 positions match TRBD1. Germline V gene data show CDR1 as SNHLY and CDR2 as FYNNEI. The V and J ends lost 8 bases and 4 bases, in that order; junction bases with no gene match: 10. This CDR3 is built from 16 residues. The CDR3 loop is CASVTGGAAGANVLTF. For the CDR3, the DNA is TGTGCCAGCGTCACAGGGGGTGCCGCCGGGGCCAACGTCCTGACTTTC.

The J gene is TRBJ2-1, the V gene TRBV20-1; 11 nucleotides match TRBD2. After removal of 3 bases from V and 2 bases from J, the junction contained 6 bases not matched to a gene. The CDR3 is made up of 16 amino acids. CDR1 and CDR2 (germline): DFQATT, SNEGSKA (reference sequence). The chain's CDR3 is CSARPSGRNAYNEQFF. In nucleotides, the CDR3 is TGCAGTGCTAGGCCTAGCGGGAGGAACGCCTACAATGAGCAGTTCTTC.

This clonotype has at least ten counts. CDR3 in DNA: TGTGCCAGCACCTCCGGTAATGAAGCTTTCTTT. Protein product: CASTSGNEAFF. The chain recombines TRBV27 with TRBJ1-1; D unresolved. The V gene's germline CDR1 is MNHEY and CDR2 SMNVEV (reference sequence). V was trimmed by 7 bases and J by 7 bases, leaving 10 bases between them. The CDR3 contains 11 residues.

To note about this clonotype: A much larger clone lies a single base off, so this may be a read error. The chain carries TRBV11-2 and TRBJ1-1, with D possibly matching TRBD1 (6 bases). Germline CDR1 reads SGHAT; CDR2 reads FQNNGV. The length of the CDR3 is 14 residues. The CDR3 DNA reads TGTTCCAGCAGCCGGCGGGGGGGCCACACTGAAGCTTTCTTT. This sequence encodes CSSSRRGGHTEAFF.

This clonotype was detected many times. The chain combines TRBV28 with TRBJ1-1; 7 bases are a match to TRBD1. Germline V gives CDR1 MDHEN, CDR2 SYDVKM. This CDR3 spans 13 amino acids. J lost 7 bases, V lost 11 bases, and 13 bases had no gene match. CDR3 protein: CAGKSGTAIEAFF. DNA of the CDR3: TGTGCCGGCAAATCCGGGACAGCCATTGAAGCTTTCTTT.

The V and J genes are TRBV4-1 and TRBJ2-3; a weak D match, TRBD2 (5 bases). Between the trimmed V and J ends, which lost 0 bases and 5 bases, there was a span of 21 bases. This CDR3 comprises 18 residues. Per germline, CDR1 MGHRA and CDR2 YSYEKL. The CDR3 nucleotides read TGCGCCAGCAGCCAAGATATCATTCCGGGATCCCGAGGAGATACGCAGTATTTT. It translates to CASSQDIIPGSRGDTQYF.

The V and J genes are TRBV7-9 and TRBJ1-1, with 7 bases fitting TRBD1. Germline V gives CDR1 SEHNR, CDR2 FQNEAQ (reference sequence). The V and J ends lost 5 bases and 4 bases, in that order; junction bases with no gene match: 7. This CDR3 spans 14 amino acids. The CDR3 DNA reads TGTGCCAGCAGCAGGTTAACAGGGGTCACTGAAGCTTTCTTT. This sequence encodes CASSRLTGVTEAFF.

This clonotype was seen at least ten times. The V gene is TRBV2, the J gene TRBJ1-4; D ambiguous. This CDR3 is built from 14 residues. V was shortened by 5 bases and J by 6 bases, with 13 bases between the two germline ends. The V gene's germline CDR1 is SNHLY and CDR2 FYNNEI. CDR3 nucleotide sequence: TGTGCCAGCAGTCCGGACGGTCGGGATGAAAAACTGTTTTTT. Translated: CASSPDGRDEKLFF.

This clonotype has a handful of counts. CDR3 nucleotide sequence: TGCAGCGTTGGGGGGATAGGGTCAACTAATGAAAAACTGTTTTTT. Protein sequence: CSVGGIGSTNEKLFF. The V and J genes are TRBV29-1 and TRBJ1-4; D may be TRBD1 (5 bases). The CDR3 loop spans 15 amino acids. V lost 4 bases and J lost 0, with 12 bases in between. Per the germline V gene, CDR1 is SQVTM and CDR2 is ANQGSEA.

This clonotype was counted at least ten times. This sequence joins TRBV13 and TRBJ1-2; possibly TRBD1 for D (5 bases). CDR3 length: 13 residues. Germline-derived CDR1 and CDR2 are PRHDT and FYEKMQ (reference sequence). Trimming removed 3 bases from V and 5 bases from J, with 10 bases in between. In nucleotides, the CDR3 is TGTGCCAGCAGCTTCTACCAGGGTTATGGCTACACCTTC. Amino acid sequence: CASSFYQGYGYTF.

This clonotype came up many times. The V call is TRBV3-1, the J call TRBJ1-1; D is uncertain. Trimming shortened V by 0 bases and J by 0 bases, and 14 bases separated the two germline ends. CDR3 length: 17 amino acids. Per germline, CDR1 LGHDT and CDR2 YNNKEL (reference sequence). In DNA form, the CDR3 reads TGTGCCAGCAGCCAAGAACAGCCAGTTGACATGAACACTGAAGCTTTCTTT. Protein product: CASSQEQPVDMNTEAFF.

Only a few counts were recorded for this clonotype. The V gene is TRBV2, the J gene TRBJ1-4, with D possibly being TRBD1 (6 bases). V lost 7 bases and J 6 bases, leaving 18 bases between the germline ends. Germline values: CDR1 SNHLY, CDR2 FYNNEI. The CDR3 loop spans 15 amino acids. CDR3 nucleotides: TGTGCCAGCACCAGGAGGGGGGCCGTTTATGAAAAACTGTTTTTT. Its translation is CASTRRGAVYEKLFF.